This T cell receptor (beta chain) was sequenced during a study of control samples from healthy donors and cancer patients. The data were produced by immunoSEQ multiplex PCR, yet TCRdb's version contains in-frame clones alone and is incomplete. This sample has 130,000 or so clones; around 93% occur once, and the top ten carry over 2%. The V end was cut by 7 bases, the J end by 3 bases, with 21 bases between. CDR3 length: 17 amino acids. CDR1 and CDR2 (germline): SNHLY, FYNNEI. The sequenced material came from blood. The receptor was derived from a woman between 50 and 59 years old in good health. The chain combines TRBV2 with TRBJ2-2; a possible D gene is TRBD1 (5 bases). The CDR3 protein is CASTLRRQGWDTGELFF. The CDR3 DNA follows: TGTGCCAGCACCCTGCGTCGGCAGGGCTGGGACACCGGGGAGCTGTTTTTT.